What follows are 25 T cell receptor beta chains derived from one specimen sequenced in a study of blood T cell repertoires in COVID-19 (dated by TCRdb to the early 2020s). The library was produced with the immunoSEQ multiplex PCR assay. TCRdb's version of the immuneACCESS table is confined to in-frame rearrangements and falls short of the full clone set. An unresolved V gene accounts for under half of the shortfall where checked; the remainder is of unknown origin. In this sample the table shows some 340,000 clones, roughly 87% of which occur a single time. Approximately 5% of the sample goes to the ten largest clones. The source material was PBMCs or T cells enriched from blood (not recorded which). These receptors all stem from a woman between 50 and 59 years old who had recovered from COVID-19.

This rearrangement joins TRBV21-1 to TRBJ1-1. TRBV21-1 is classified as a pseudogene. The CDR3 consists of 14 residues. CDR3 residues: CASSKGGARTEAFF. DNA for the CDR3: TGTGCCAGCAGCAAGGGAGGGGCGAGGACTGAAGCTTTCTTT.

This sequence joins TRBV4-3 and TRBJ2-7; 11 positions agree with TRBD2. The CDR3 totals 17 residues. The germline CDR1 and CDR2 sequences are LGHNA and YSLEER. The V and J ends lost 0 bases and 2 bases, in that order; junction bases with no gene match: 6. CDR3 protein: CASSQEASGGTAYEQYF. In nucleotides, the CDR3 is TGCGCCAGCAGCCAAGAGGCTAGCGGGGGGACCGCCTACGAGCAGTACTTC.

J is TRBJ1-6 and V is TRBV4-2; D unresolved. Trimming removed 0 bases from V and 6 bases from J, with 9 bases in between. Germline V lookup: CDR1 LGHNA, CDR2 YNFKEQ. There are 15 residues in the CDR3. The CDR3 DNA follows: TGTGCCAGCAGCCAAGAAACTAACTCTAATTCACCCCTCCACTTT. Amino acids: CASSQETNSNSPLHF.

This chain connects TRBV3-1 (or the pseudogene TRBV3-2) to TRBJ2-7; 10 nucleotides line up with TRBD1. Per germline, CDR1 LGHDT and CDR2 YNNKEL (reference sequence). Trimming cost V 8 bases and J 4 bases; bases outside gene matches: 11. The length of the CDR3 is 15 residues. CDR3: CASRGPGQGNYEQYF. The DNA of the CDR3 is TGTGCCAGCCGCGGCCCGGGACAGGGGAATTACGAGCAGTACTTC.

The CDR3 nucleotides read TGTGCCTGGGCGGCGGGACAGGGCTTAAATTCACCCCTCCACTTT. Its translation: CAWAAGQGLNSPLHF. This chain joins TRBV30 and TRBJ1-6; 9 positions match TRBD1. The J segment lost 7 bases and the V segment lost 5 bases, leaving 9 bases of the junction unmatched. The germline gives CDR1 GTSNPN, CDR2 SVGIG (reference sequence). There are 15 residues in the CDR3.

This chain links TRBV6-5 with TRBJ1-1, with 7 bases aligning to TRBD1. The CDR3 is 15 residues long. Unmatched junction bases numbered 6, after V lost 2 bases and J lost 3 bases. Germline V lookup: CDR1 MNHEY, CDR2 SVGAGI. The CDR3 protein is CASSYVDRRYTEAFF. CDR3 DNA: TGTGCCAGCAGTTACGTGGACAGGCGGTACACTGAAGCTTTCTTT.

V usage is TRBV30 and J usage is TRBJ1-5; D ambiguous. The germline V gene has CDR1 GTSNPN and CDR2 SVGIG (reference sequence). Trimming took off 4 bases at V and 4 bases at J, with 8 bases between the two ends. The CDR3 is made up of 12 amino acids. This CDR3 is CAWNTLNQPQHF. For the CDR3, the DNA is TGTGCCTGGAACACCCTTAATCAGCCCCAGCATTTT.

The V call is TRBV6-5, the J call TRBJ2-5; no definite D call. Germline CDR1 MNHEY, CDR2 SVGAGI. Trimming took off 6 bases at V and 5 bases at J, with 7 bases between the two ends. The CDR3 has 11 residues. In DNA, the CDR3 is TGTGCCAGCAGCCAGATGGAGACCCAGTACTTC. As protein: CASSQMETQYF.

This chain joins TRBV5-1 and TRBJ2-1; 13 bases align to TRBD2. This CDR3 comprises 17 residues. The ends lost 3 bases at V and 6 bases at J; junction bases unmatched: 9. Germline CDR1 reads SGHRS; CDR2 reads YFSETQ. CDR3 region: CASSWTSGRIVGNEQFF. In nucleotides, the CDR3 is TGCGCCAGCAGCTGGACTAGCGGGAGAATCGTTGGCAATGAGCAGTTCTTC.

V is TRBV28 and J is TRBJ1-1; weak D call: TRBD1 (6 bases). V dropped 3 bases and J dropped 1 base, with 21 bases sitting between them. Germline CDR1 and CDR2: MDHEN and SYDVKM. The CDR3 consists of 18 residues. The DNA of the CDR3 is TGTGCCAGCAGTTTCCCCTCAAACAGGGCGATTAAGAACACTGAAGCTTTCTTT. Translation gives CASSFPSNRAIKNTEAFF.

The chain recombines TRBV7-9 with TRBJ2-1; TRBD2 agrees at 9 bases. The germline V gene has CDR1 SEHNR and CDR2 FQNEAQ (reference sequence). J gave up 9 bases and V 7 bases, and 13 bases lay outside the gene matches. This CDR3 has 15 amino acids. CDR3 residues: CASIRSVAGAGEQFF. The CDR3 coding sequence is TGTGCCAGCATCCGATCCGTAGCGGGAGCGGGTGAGCAGTTCTTC.

This CDR3 is CASRPGHLNTEAFF. The CDR3 bases are TGCGCCAGCAGGCCGGGACACCTTAACACTGAAGCTTTCTTT. The genes are TRBV5-1 and TRBJ1-1, with D possibly matching TRBD1 (6 bases). Per the germline V gene, CDR1 is SGHRS and CDR2 is YFSETQ. The length of the CDR3 is 14 residues. The germline V and J ends were trimmed by 5 bases and 2 bases, with 13 bases remaining between them. The whole variable domain, filled in from reference TRBV5-1 and TRBJ1-1, reads KAGVTQTPRYLIKTRGQQVTLSCSPISGHRSVSWYQQTPGQGLQFLFEYFSETQRNKGNFPGRFSGRQFSNSRSEMNVSTLELGDSALYLCASRPGHLNTEAFFGQGTRLTVV.

This chain connects TRBV10-3 to TRBJ1-6, with D possibly matching TRBD1 (5 bases). Germline-derived CDR1 and CDR2 are ENHRY and SYGVKD. V was trimmed by 2 bases and J by 8 bases, leaving 10 bases between them. This CDR3 spans 14 amino acids. CDR3 sequence reads: CAISEGGKDSPLHF. In nucleotides, the CDR3 is TGTGCCATCAGTGAGGGGGGGAAGGATTCACCCCTCCACTTT.

This clone showed up just once. The chain links TRBV3-1 (or the pseudogene TRBV3-2) to TRBJ2-1; 10 bases are a match to TRBD2. The V gene's germline CDR1 is LGHDT and CDR2 YNNKEL (reference sequence). V shed 0 bases, J shed 8 bases, and the junction held 4 bases outside the gene matches. The CDR3 extends over 15 amino acids. As DNA, the CDR3 is TGTGCCAGCAGCCAAGATCAACTAGCGGGACATGAGCAGTTCTTC. Its translation: CASSQDQLAGHEQFF.

This sequence joins TRBV7-9 and TRBJ2-2; weak D call: TRBD1 (6 bases). The CDR3 runs 13 residues. Germline V gives CDR1 SEHNR, CDR2 FQNEAQ (reference sequence). The CDR3 region has the DNA TGTTACGCTCGCAGGGGTGGAGGCGGGGAGCTGTTTTTT. Translating gives CYARRGGGGELFF.

The chain carries TRBV28 and TRBJ2-7; TRBD1 matches at 10 bases. V lost 7 bases and J lost 5; bases outside the gene matches: 8. Germline CDR1 MDHEN, CDR2 SYDVKM. The CDR3 loop spans 14 amino acids. CDR3 amino acids: CASIPGQGYHEQYF. CDR3 DNA sequence: TGTGCCAGCATCCCGGGACAGGGGTATCACGAGCAGTACTTC.

The chain is built from TRBV7-8 and TRBJ1-2; 9 positions match TRBD1. With V trimmed by 3 bases and J by 5 bases, 4 bases remained unmatched. This CDR3 has 14 amino acids. Germline values: CDR1 SGHVS, CDR2 FQNEAQ. The CDR3: CASSLGTGTYGYTF. In DNA form, the CDR3 reads TGTGCCAGCAGCTTGGGGACAGGGACGTATGGCTACACCTTC. Filled out from reference TRBV7-8 and TRBJ1-2, the complete variable domain reads GAGVSQSPRYKVAKRGQDVALRCDPISGHVSLFWYQQALGQGPEFLTYFQNEAQLDKSGLPSDRFFAERPEGSVSTLKIQRTQQEDSAVYLCASSLGTGTYGYTFGSGTRLTVV.

This rearrangement joins TRBV5-6 to TRBJ1-1; D not certain. The length of the CDR3 is 13 residues. The V gene lost 2 bases and the J gene lost 3 bases, with 8 bases spanning the gap. The germline CDR1 and CDR2 sequences are SGHDT and YYEEEE. The CDR3 sequence: CASSFREYTEAFF. CDR3 nucleotides: TGTGCCAGCAGCTTCCGGGAGTACACTGAAGCTTTCTTT.

V and J are TRBV5-4 and TRBJ1-1, with D uncertain. The CDR3 contains 16 residues. The germline V gene has CDR1 SGHNT and CDR2 YYREEE (reference sequence). With 0 bases removed from V and 5 bases from J, the gap between germline ends came to 17 bases. The CDR3 reads CASSLGTEVSETEAFF. CDR3 in DNA: TGTGCCAGCAGCTTGGGGACGGAGGTTTCCGAAACTGAAGCTTTCTTT.

The chain has TRBV24-1 and TRBJ2-1; 8 bases align to TRBD1. CDR1 KGHDR and CDR2 SFDVKD come from the germline V gene. This CDR3 comprises 15 residues. With V trimmed by 4 bases and J by 5 bases, 6 bases remained unmatched. CDR3 residues: CATSESGTGHNEQFF. CDR3 nucleotides: TGTGCCACCAGTGAATCCGGGACAGGACACAATGAGCAGTTCTTC.

The V call is TRBV6-5, the J call TRBJ1-2; 7 bases map to TRBD1. Germline values: CDR1 MNHEY, CDR2 SVGAGI. V lost 0 bases, J lost 10 bases, and 2 bases stayed unmatched. This CDR3 has 12 residues. The CDR3 region is CASSYSTGDYTF. The CDR3, as DNA: TGTGCCAGCAGTTACTCCACAGGGGACTACACCTTC.

The CDR3 region has the DNA TGTGCCAGCAGCTTAGCGGGCACAGATACGCAGTATTTT. This encodes CASSLAGTDTQYF. The chain links TRBV5-4 to TRBJ2-3, with D tentatively TRBD2 (5 bases). V was clipped by 2 bases and J by 1 base, with 5 bases between them. CDR1 is SGHNT, CDR2 YYREEE, per germline (reference sequence). There are 13 residues in the CDR3.

The chain recombines TRBV10-3 with TRBJ1-4; 9 bases map to TRBD1. Germline CDR1 ENHRY, CDR2 SYGVKD. The CDR3 contains 17 residues. The V and J ends lost 10 bases and 6 bases, in that order; junction bases with no gene match: 18. In DNA form, the CDR3 reads TGTGCCACCAAACCCGGGACAGGGAGTTCCTGGGATGAAAAACTGTTTTTT. Encoded protein: CATKPGTGSSWDEKLFF.

The V call is TRBV18, the J call TRBJ2-2; no reliable D call. Trimming left V 6 bases short and J 2 bases short, with 16 bases between. CDR1 KGHSH and CDR2 LQKENI come from the germline V gene. This CDR3 has 16 amino acids. CDR3 sequence reads: CASSTTAFFNTGELFF. CDR3 nucleotide sequence: TGTGCCAGCTCTACCACTGCCTTCTTTAACACCGGGGAGCTGTTTTTT. The full variable domain, in which reference TRBV18 and TRBJ2-2 provide the parts outside the CDR3, is NAGVMQNPRHLVRRRGQEARLRCSPMKGHSHVYWYRQLPEEGLKFMVYLQKENIIDESGMPKERFSAEFPKEGPSILRIQQVVRGDSAAYFCASSTTAFFNTGELFFGEGSRLTVL.

The chain recombines TRBV4-1 with TRBJ2-1; no clear D. Per germline, CDR1 MGHRA and CDR2 YSYEKL. The CDR3 has 18 amino acids. V lost 2 bases and J 0 bases, leaving 17 bases between the germline ends. The CDR3 region is CASSQTDLTPISYNEQFF. In nucleotides, the CDR3 is TGCGCCAGCAGCCAAACCGATCTAACCCCGATCTCCTACAATGAGCAGTTCTTC.